These T cell receptor beta chains were read from a single sample in a study of beta chain features in type 1 diabetes. Data came from immunoSEQ multiplex PCR; TCRdb stores just in-frame clones and leaves some out. The sample carries about 47,000 clones, about 48% recorded once. Source material: stem cell memory CD4+ T cells from blood. Receptors were obtained from a young man with type 1 diabetes. CDR3s include the opening cysteine and the closing phenylalanine or tryptophan. Fields, in order: V gene, J gene, clone size, D gene, CDR3 DNA, CDR3 protein. D genes are given only for firm matches. Clone size is not always given. Where it is, it says once, few, many or a class for expanded clones.

v_call: TRBV6-1; j_call: TRBJ2-2; clone_size: once; d_call: TRBD1; cdr3_nt: TGTGCCAGCAGGGTGCCCGGGACAGGTACCGGGGAGCTGTTTTTT; cdr3_aa: CASRVPGTGTGELFF
v_call: TRBV19; j_call: TRBJ2-7; clone_size: -; d_call: TRBD1; cdr3_nt: TGTGCCAGTAGCGACCGGGACAGCGCCTCCTACGAGCAGTACTTC; cdr3_aa: CASSDRDSASYEQYF
v_call: TRBV7-9; j_call: TRBJ1-5; clone_size: -; d_call: -; cdr3_nt: TGTGCCAGCAGCTGGGCGAATCAGCCCCAGCATTTT; cdr3_aa: CASSWANQPQHF
v_call: TRBV7-9; j_call: TRBJ2-1; clone_size: -; d_call: TRBD2; cdr3_nt: TGTGCCAGCAGCTTAAGCATCGCGGGCGGGAGGTCCTACAATGAGCAGTTCTTC; cdr3_aa: CASSLSIAGGRSYNEQFF
v_call: TRBV29-1; j_call: TRBJ2-7; clone_size: -; d_call: -; cdr3_nt: TGCAGCGTTGGGAGGAGTTATGTTTTGTACGAGCAGTACTTC; cdr3_aa: CSVGRSYVLYEQYF
v_call: TRBV2; j_call: TRBJ2-2; clone_size: -; d_call: -; cdr3_nt: TGTGCCAGCAGTACGAGAAGAATAGGGACGATTCGGGAGAGGGACACCGGGGAGCTGTTTTTT; cdr3_aa: CASSTRRIGTIRERDTGELFF
v_call: TRBV5-4; j_call: TRBJ2-1; clone_size: few; d_call: -; cdr3_nt: TGTGCCAGCAAAAAAGACTTAGCAACTTACAATGAGCAGTTCTTC; cdr3_aa: CASKKDLATYNEQFF
v_call: TRBV28; j_call: TRBJ1-1; clone_size: few; d_call: -; cdr3_nt: TGTGCCAGCATCGGCAGGGGATTAACTGAAGCTTTCTTT; cdr3_aa: CASIGRGLTEAFF
v_call: TRBV10-3; j_call: TRBJ2-7; clone_size: few; d_call: -; cdr3_nt: TGTGCCATCAGTGACAGGGCGGATTACGAGCAGTACTTC; cdr3_aa: CAISDRADYEQYF
v_call: TRBV7-9; j_call: TRBJ1-5; clone_size: few; d_call: -; cdr3_nt: TGTGCCAGCAGCGTGGGTTCGGGACAGCCCCAGCATTTT; cdr3_aa: CASSVGSGQPQHF
v_call: TRBV19; j_call: TRBJ1-2; clone_size: -; d_call: -; cdr3_nt: TGTGCCAGTAGTACCGGACAAAACTGGGGCTACACCTTC; cdr3_aa: CASSTGQNWGYTF
v_call: TRBV5-1; j_call: TRBJ1-2; clone_size: few; d_call: TRBD1; cdr3_nt: TGCGCCAGCAGCTCGGACAGGGCTAACTATGGCTACACCTTC; cdr3_aa: CASSSDRANYGYTF
v_call: TRBV15; j_call: TRBJ2-5; clone_size: -; d_call: -; cdr3_nt: TGTGCCACCAGCAGCGACAAGCAAGAGACCCAGTACTTC; cdr3_aa: CATSSDKQETQYF
v_call: TRBV5-1; j_call: TRBJ2-1; clone_size: -; d_call: -; cdr3_nt: TGCGCCAGCAGTTACCTGGGGCCGGCCAATGAGCAGTTCTTC; cdr3_aa: CASSYLGPANEQFF
v_call: TRBV5-1; j_call: TRBJ2-7; clone_size: -; d_call: TRBD1; cdr3_nt: TGCGCCAGCAGCTTTCGACAGGGGAGCTACGAGCAGTACTTC; cdr3_aa: CASSFRQGSYEQYF
v_call: TRBV6-6; j_call: TRBJ1-1; clone_size: few; d_call: -; cdr3_nt: TGTGCCAGCAGTTACGGACAAATGAACACTGAAGCTTTCTTT; cdr3_aa: CASSYGQMNTEAFF
v_call: TRBV7-2; j_call: TRBJ1-5; clone_size: -; d_call: TRBD1; cdr3_nt: TGTGCCAGCAGCTTAGGCCCCCGGGACAGGGGGCATTTT; cdr3_aa: CASSLGPRDRGHF
v_call: TRBV18; j_call: TRBJ1-1; clone_size: -; d_call: TRBD1; cdr3_nt: TGTGCCAGCTCACGGGACAGGGGGCTAATGAACACTGAAGCTTTCTTT; cdr3_aa: CASSRDRGLMNTEAFF
v_call: TRBV7-2; j_call: TRBJ2-5; clone_size: -; d_call: -; cdr3_nt: TGTGCCAGCAGCTTCCCTAATCAAGAGACCCAGTACTTC; cdr3_aa: CASSFPNQETQYF
v_call: TRBV5-1; j_call: TRBJ2-7; clone_size: few; d_call: -; cdr3_nt: TGCGCCAGCAGCTTTATGGGGGCTTTAGACGAGCAGTACTTC; cdr3_aa: CASSFMGALDEQYF
v_call: TRBV28; j_call: TRBJ2-7; clone_size: few; d_call: TRBD2; cdr3_nt: TGTGCCAGCAGCGTTTCTGCTAGCGGAAGATACGAGCAGTACTTC; cdr3_aa: CASSVSASGRYEQYF
v_call: TRBV23-1; j_call: TRBJ2-7; clone_size: many; d_call: -; cdr3_nt: TGCGCCAGCAGCGAGGGTCCGCAAGCCACCTACGAGCAGTACTTC; cdr3_aa: CASSEGPQATYEQYF
v_call: TRBV28; j_call: TRBJ1-2; clone_size: few; d_call: -; cdr3_nt: TGTGCCAGCAGTTTAATAGGGGATGGCTACACCTTC; cdr3_aa: CASSLIGDGYTF
v_call: TRBV20-1; j_call: TRBJ2-1; clone_size: -; d_call: -; cdr3_nt: TGCAGTGCTGATCTATGGAGGAGGCAGTTCTTC; cdr3_aa: CSADLWRRQFF
v_call: TRBV19; j_call: TRBJ1-2; clone_size: -; d_call: -; cdr3_nt: TGTGCCAGTAGTTACAGCTATGGCTACACCTTC; cdr3_aa: CASSYSYGYTF
v_call: TRBV15; j_call: TRBJ2-3; clone_size: few; d_call: -; cdr3_nt: TGTGCCACCAGCTCTACCCCCTTCACAGATACGCAGTATTTT; cdr3_aa: CATSSTPFTDTQYF
v_call: TRBV5-1; j_call: TRBJ2-5; clone_size: -; d_call: TRBD2; cdr3_nt: TGCGCCAGCAGCCCGGGACTAGCGGGGCAAGAGACCCAGTACTTC; cdr3_aa: CASSPGLAGQETQYF
v_call: TRBV7-9; j_call: TRBJ1-1; clone_size: few; d_call: -; cdr3_nt: TGTGCCAGCAGCCCCATGGGAGCGAACACTGAAGCTTTCTTT; cdr3_aa: CASSPMGANTEAFF
v_call: TRBV19; j_call: TRBJ2-1; clone_size: -; d_call: TRBD2; cdr3_nt: TGTGCCAGTAGTCCCCCCTCGGGACTAGCAAGGTTCTTC; cdr3_aa: CASSPPSGLARFF
v_call: TRBV7-7; j_call: TRBJ2-7; clone_size: -; d_call: TRBD2; cdr3_nt: TGTGCCAGCAGCTTAGGGACTAGCGGGAGCGAGCAGTACTTC; cdr3_aa: CASSLGTSGSEQYF
v_call: TRBV27; j_call: TRBJ2-1; clone_size: -; d_call: TRBD2; cdr3_nt: TGTGCCAGCAGCAAGACTAGCGTATATGTTCATGAGCAGTTCTTC; cdr3_aa: CASSKTSVYVHEQFF
v_call: TRBV7-3; j_call: TRBJ2-2; clone_size: -; d_call: TRBD2; cdr3_nt: TGTGCCAGCGGACTAGCGGCGAACACCGGGGAGCTGTTTTTT; cdr3_aa: CASGLAANTGELFF
v_call: TRBV28; j_call: TRBJ2-7; clone_size: -; d_call: TRBD2; cdr3_nt: TGTGCCAGCAGTATCGGACTAGGCACCTACGAGCAGTACTTC; cdr3_aa: CASSIGLGTYEQYF
v_call: TRBV6-6; j_call: TRBJ2-3; clone_size: -; d_call: -; cdr3_nt: TGTGCCAGCAGACAGGACCCGACAGTTACGCAGTATTTT; cdr3_aa: CASRQDPTVTQYF
v_call: TRBV4-2; j_call: TRBJ2-1; clone_size: -; d_call: TRBD2; cdr3_nt: TGTGCCAGCAGCCACAACACCGGGACTAGCGGGAATGAGCAGTTCTTC; cdr3_aa: CASSHNTGTSGNEQFF
v_call: TRBV11-1; j_call: TRBJ2-7; clone_size: -; d_call: TRBD2; cdr3_nt: TGTGCCAGCAGACCCACTAGCGGAGCTTACGAGCAGTACTTC; cdr3_aa: CASRPTSGAYEQYF
v_call: TRBV7-8; j_call: TRBJ1-1; clone_size: few; d_call: -; cdr3_nt: TGTGCCAGCAGCTTAGTTGCCAGGGCAGCTTTCTTT; cdr3_aa: CASSLVARAAFF
v_call: TRBV5-1; j_call: TRBJ2-5; clone_size: -; d_call: TRBD2; cdr3_nt: TGCGCCAGCAGCTCCACTAGCGGGAGACAGACCCAGTACTTC; cdr3_aa: CASSSTSGRQTQYF
v_call: TRBV15; j_call: TRBJ2-2; clone_size: once; d_call: -; cdr3_nt: TGTGCCACCAGCAGGGTGAGAAACACCGGGGAGCTGTTTTTT; cdr3_aa: CATSRVRNTGELFF
v_call: TRBV13; j_call: TRBJ1-2; clone_size: few; d_call: -; cdr3_nt: TGTGCCAGCAGCTATACAGGGTACGGATGGGATGGCTACACCTTC; cdr3_aa: CASSYTGYGWDGYTF
v_call: TRBV5-1; j_call: TRBJ2-2; clone_size: -; d_call: TRBD1; cdr3_nt: TGCGCCAGCAGCCCAGGGACAGGCCACACCGGGGAGCTGTTTTTT; cdr3_aa: CASSPGTGHTGELFF
v_call: TRBV6-1; j_call: TRBJ2-7; clone_size: -; d_call: TRBD2; cdr3_nt: TGTGCCAGCAAGCTGGGACTAGCGGGACGCTACGAGCAGTACTTC; cdr3_aa: CASKLGLAGRYEQYF
v_call: TRBV7-2; j_call: TRBJ2-7; clone_size: few; d_call: -; cdr3_nt: TGTGCCAGCAGTCTAGATCGTTCTCGGGACGAGCAGTACTTC; cdr3_aa: CASSLDRSRDEQYF
v_call: TRBV19; j_call: TRBJ2-7; clone_size: few; d_call: -; cdr3_nt: TGTGCCAGCAGCAACAGGGCCTACGAGCAGTACTTC; cdr3_aa: CASSNRAYEQYF
v_call: TRBV6-1; j_call: TRBJ2-1; clone_size: -; d_call: -; cdr3_nt: TGTGCCACTTTCCGGGACTTCCACAATGAGCAGTTCTTC; cdr3_aa: CATFRDFHNEQFF
v_call: TRBV28; j_call: TRBJ1-5; clone_size: -; d_call: -; cdr3_nt: TGTGCCAGCAGTCAAATCCAGTCCGCGGGTAGCAATCAGCCCCAGCATTTT; cdr3_aa: CASSQIQSAGSNQPQHF
v_call: TRBV6-1; j_call: TRBJ1-5; clone_size: -; d_call: TRBD1; cdr3_nt: TGTGCCAGCATCAGGGGGCCCCATAGCAATCAGCCCCAGCATTTT; cdr3_aa: CASIRGPHSNQPQHF
v_call: TRBV5-4; j_call: TRBJ2-1; clone_size: few; d_call: TRBD2; cdr3_nt: TGTGCCAGCAGCGGCGGTAGCGGGAGGGACAATGAGCAGTTCTTC; cdr3_aa: CASSGGSGRDNEQFF
v_call: TRBV5-1; j_call: TRBJ1-6; clone_size: -; d_call: -; cdr3_nt: TGCGCCAGCAGCTTGGCCCAGGGCCCTCATTCACCCCTCCACTTT; cdr3_aa: CASSLAQGPHSPLHF
v_call: TRBV5-1; j_call: TRBJ2-1; clone_size: -; d_call: -; cdr3_nt: TGCGCCAGCAGCAGACAGGACCGGAGAGATGAGCAGTTCTTC; cdr3_aa: CASSRQDRRDEQFF
v_call: TRBV7-8; j_call: TRBJ2-2; clone_size: few; d_call: -; cdr3_nt: TGTGCCAGCAGCTTAAAGACAGACCCGAACACCGGGGAGCTGTTTTTT; cdr3_aa: CASSLKTDPNTGELFF
v_call: TRBV27; j_call: TRBJ2-5; clone_size: few; d_call: TRBD1; cdr3_nt: TGTGCCAGCAGCCCCTATTACGGGACAGGGTTAGAGACCCAGTACTTC; cdr3_aa: CASSPYYGTGLETQYF
v_call: TRBV11-2; j_call: TRBJ2-7; clone_size: -; d_call: -; cdr3_nt: TGTGCCAGCAGCTTAGGAGGCAACGAGCAGTACTTC; cdr3_aa: CASSLGGNEQYF
v_call: TRBV11-2; j_call: TRBJ2-5; clone_size: few; d_call: -; cdr3_nt: TGTGCCAGCAGCTTCACGGACCAAGAGACCCAGTACTTC; cdr3_aa: CASSFTDQETQYF
v_call: TRBV5-5; j_call: TRBJ2-3; clone_size: -; d_call: -; cdr3_nt: TGTGCCAGCAACTCAGGGGGGTCGGCAGATACGCAGTATTTT; cdr3_aa: CASNSGGSADTQYF
v_call: TRBV4-3; j_call: TRBJ2-3; clone_size: -; d_call: -; cdr3_nt: TGCGCCAGCAGTCCAAGGGGACTTACAGATACGCAGTATTTT; cdr3_aa: CASSPRGLTDTQYF